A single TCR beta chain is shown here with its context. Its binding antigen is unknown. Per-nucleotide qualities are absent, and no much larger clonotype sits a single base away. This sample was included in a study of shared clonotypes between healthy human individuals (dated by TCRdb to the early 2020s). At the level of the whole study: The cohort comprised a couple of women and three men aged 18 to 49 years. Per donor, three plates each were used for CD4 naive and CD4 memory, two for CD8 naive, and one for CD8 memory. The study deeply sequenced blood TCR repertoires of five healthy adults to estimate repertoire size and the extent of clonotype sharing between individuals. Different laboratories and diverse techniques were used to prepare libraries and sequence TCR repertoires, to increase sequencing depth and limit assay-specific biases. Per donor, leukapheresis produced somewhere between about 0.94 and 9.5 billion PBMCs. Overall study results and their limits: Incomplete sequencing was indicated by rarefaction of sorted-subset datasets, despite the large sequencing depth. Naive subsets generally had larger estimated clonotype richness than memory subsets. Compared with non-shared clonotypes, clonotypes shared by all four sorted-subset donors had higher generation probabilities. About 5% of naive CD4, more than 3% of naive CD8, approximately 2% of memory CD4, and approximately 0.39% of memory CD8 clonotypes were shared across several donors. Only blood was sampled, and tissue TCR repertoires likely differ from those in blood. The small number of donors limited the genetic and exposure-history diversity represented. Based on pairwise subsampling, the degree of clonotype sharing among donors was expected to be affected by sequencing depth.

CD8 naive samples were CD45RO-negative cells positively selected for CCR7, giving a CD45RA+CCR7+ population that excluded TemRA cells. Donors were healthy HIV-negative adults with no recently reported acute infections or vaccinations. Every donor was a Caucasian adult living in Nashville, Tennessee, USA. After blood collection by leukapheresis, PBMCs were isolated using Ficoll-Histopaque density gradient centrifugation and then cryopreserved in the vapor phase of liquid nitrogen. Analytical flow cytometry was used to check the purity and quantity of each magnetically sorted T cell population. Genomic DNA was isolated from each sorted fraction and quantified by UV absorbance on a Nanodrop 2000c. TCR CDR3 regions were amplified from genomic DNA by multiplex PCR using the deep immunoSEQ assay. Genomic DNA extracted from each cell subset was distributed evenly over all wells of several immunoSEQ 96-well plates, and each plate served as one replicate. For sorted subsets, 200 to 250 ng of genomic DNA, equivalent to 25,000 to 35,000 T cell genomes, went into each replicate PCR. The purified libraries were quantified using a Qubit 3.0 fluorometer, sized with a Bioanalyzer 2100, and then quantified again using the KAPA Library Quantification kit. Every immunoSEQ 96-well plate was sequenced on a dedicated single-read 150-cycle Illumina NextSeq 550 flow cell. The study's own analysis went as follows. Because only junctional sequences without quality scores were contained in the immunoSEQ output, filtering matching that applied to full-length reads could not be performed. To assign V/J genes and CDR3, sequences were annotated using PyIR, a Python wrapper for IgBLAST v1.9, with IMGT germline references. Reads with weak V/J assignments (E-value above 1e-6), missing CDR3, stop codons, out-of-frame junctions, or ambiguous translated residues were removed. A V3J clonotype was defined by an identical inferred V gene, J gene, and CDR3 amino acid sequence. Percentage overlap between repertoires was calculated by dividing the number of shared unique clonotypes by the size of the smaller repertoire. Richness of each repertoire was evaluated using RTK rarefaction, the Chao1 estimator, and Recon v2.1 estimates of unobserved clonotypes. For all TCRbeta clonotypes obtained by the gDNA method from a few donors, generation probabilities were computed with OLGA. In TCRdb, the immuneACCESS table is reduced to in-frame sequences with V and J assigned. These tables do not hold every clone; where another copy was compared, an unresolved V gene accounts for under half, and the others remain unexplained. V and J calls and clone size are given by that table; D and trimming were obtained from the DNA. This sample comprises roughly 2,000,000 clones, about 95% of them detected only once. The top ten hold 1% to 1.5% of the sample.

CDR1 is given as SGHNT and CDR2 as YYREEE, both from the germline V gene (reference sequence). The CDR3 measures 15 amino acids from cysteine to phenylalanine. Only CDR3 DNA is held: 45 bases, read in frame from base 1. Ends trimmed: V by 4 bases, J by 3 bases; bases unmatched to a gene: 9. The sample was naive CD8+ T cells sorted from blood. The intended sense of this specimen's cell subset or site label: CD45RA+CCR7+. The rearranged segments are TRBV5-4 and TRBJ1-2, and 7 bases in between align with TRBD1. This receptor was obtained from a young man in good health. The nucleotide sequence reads TGTGCCAGCAGCCCCGGGTGGCAGGGGGACTATGGCTACACCTTC. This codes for CASSPGWQGDYGYTF. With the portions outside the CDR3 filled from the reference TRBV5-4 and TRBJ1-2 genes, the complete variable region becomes ETGVTQSPTHLIKTRGQQVTLRCSSQSGHNTVSWYQQALGQGPQFIFQYYREEENGRGNFPPRFSGLQFPNYSSELNVNALELDDSALYLCASSPGWQGDYGYTFGSGTRLTVV.